This T cell receptor beta chain originates from a study of Ad26.COV2.S vaccination and SARS-CoV-2 variants. V lost 5 bases and J lost 4; bases outside the gene matches: 2. The CDR3 totals 13 residues. CDR1 and CDR2 (germline): KGHDR, SFDVKD. Generated by immunoSEQ multiplex PCR, the TCRdb table keeps only in-frame clones and is missing some. The sample records some 350,000 clones, 80% to 90% being singletons. Treatment meaning: 15 to 20 received Ad26.COV2.S at low or high dose, single or two shots; about 5 received placebo; per-sample allocation not given. The study sampled participants on day 63 after the first vaccine or placebo injection.

This chain connects TRBV24-1 to TRBJ2-5; 8 nucleotides align to TRBD2. The source was peripheral blood, collected in a trial of Ad26.COV2.S vaccine versus placebo. The sequence derives from a person between 18 and 65 years old who received the Ad26.COV2.S COVID-19 vaccine or a placebo. The CDR3 loop reads CATSAGGGETQYF. The DNA for the CDR3 is TGTGCCACCAGTGCCGGGGGGGGAGAGACCCAGTACTTC.